This T cell receptor beta chain was documented in a study of blood T cell repertoires in COVID-19. Turning to the study itself: The study drew acute and convalescent COVID-19 samples from the United States, Italy and Spain. Sample material is recorded as cDNA or gDNA derived from T cells, B-cell-depleted T cells, or PBMCs.

The ends lost 5 bases at V and 6 bases at J; junction bases unmatched: 6. CDR3 length equals 15 residues. Germline loops: CDR1 MNHEY, CDR2 SMNVEV (reference sequence). In the study's own analysis: Reference gene primers were amplified, and this amplification served to estimate nucleated cell counts. Clones were read by immunoSEQ multiplex PCR, and TCRdb kept only the in-frame ones, dropping some. That table furnishes V, J and clone size, whereas the DNA furnished D and trimming. The sample yields 65,000 to 95,000 clones, about 73% seen once. The TCR comes from a man aged 50 to 59 with active or convalescent COVID-19. The sequenced sample was peripheral blood. The rearrangement joins TRBV27 to TRBJ2-2, with TRBD1 matching 10 bases. CDR3 sequence (DNA): TGTGCCAGCAGTGGGACAGGGGCCCCCGCCGGGGAGCTGTTTTTT. As protein: CASSGTGAPAGELFF.